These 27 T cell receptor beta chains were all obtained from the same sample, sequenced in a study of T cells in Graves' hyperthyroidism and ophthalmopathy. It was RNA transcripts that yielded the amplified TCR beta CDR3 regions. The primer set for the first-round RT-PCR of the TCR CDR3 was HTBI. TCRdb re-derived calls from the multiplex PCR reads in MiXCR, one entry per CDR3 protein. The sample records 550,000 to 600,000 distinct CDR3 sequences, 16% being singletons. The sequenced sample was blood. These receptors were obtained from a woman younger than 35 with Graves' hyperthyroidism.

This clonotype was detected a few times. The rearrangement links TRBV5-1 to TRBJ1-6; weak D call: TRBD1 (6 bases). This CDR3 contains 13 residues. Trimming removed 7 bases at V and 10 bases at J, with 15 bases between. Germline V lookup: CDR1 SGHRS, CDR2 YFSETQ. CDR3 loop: CASQQGGKSPLHF. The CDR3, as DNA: TGCGCCAGCCAACAGGGAGGAAAGTCACCCCTCCACTTT.

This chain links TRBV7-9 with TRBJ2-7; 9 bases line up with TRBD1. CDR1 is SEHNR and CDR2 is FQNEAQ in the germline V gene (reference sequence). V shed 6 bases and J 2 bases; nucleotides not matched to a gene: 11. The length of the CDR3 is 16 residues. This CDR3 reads CASRSVGTGTAYEQYF. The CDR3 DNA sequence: TGTGCCAGCAGATCCGTCGGGACAGGGACTGCCTACGAGCAGTACTTC. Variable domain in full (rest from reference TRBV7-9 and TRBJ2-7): DTGVSQNPRHKITKRGQNVTFRCDPISEHNRLYWYRQTLGQGPEFLTYFQNEAQLEKSRLLSDRFSAERPKGSFSTLEIQRTEQGDSAMYLCASRSVGTGTAYEQYFGPGTRLTVT.

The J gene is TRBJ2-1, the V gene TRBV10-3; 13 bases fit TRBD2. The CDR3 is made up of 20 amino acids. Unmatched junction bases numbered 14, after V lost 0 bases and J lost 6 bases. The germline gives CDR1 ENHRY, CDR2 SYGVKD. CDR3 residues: CAISESLGDRLAGGSNEQFF. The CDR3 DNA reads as TGTGCCATCAGTGAGTCGTTAGGGGACAGACTAGCGGGGGGCTCCAATGAGCAGTTCTTC.

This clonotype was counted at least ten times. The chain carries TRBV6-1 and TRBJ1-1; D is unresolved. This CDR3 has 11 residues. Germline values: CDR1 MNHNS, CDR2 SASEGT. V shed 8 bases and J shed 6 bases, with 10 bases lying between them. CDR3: CASEESAEAFF. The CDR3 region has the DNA TGTGCCAGCGAGGAATCAGCTGAAGCTTTCTTT.

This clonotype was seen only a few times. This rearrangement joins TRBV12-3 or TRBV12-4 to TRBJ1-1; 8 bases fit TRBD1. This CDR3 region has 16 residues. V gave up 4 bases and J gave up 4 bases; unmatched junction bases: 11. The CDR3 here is CASSSKDRVTATEAFF. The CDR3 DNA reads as TGTGCCAGCAGTTCGAAGGACAGGGTCACGGCCACTGAAGCTTTCTTT.

The CDR3 nucleotides read TGTGCCAGCAGCGGCACTAGCGGGGTGGGCGGGGAGCTGTTTTTT. Its translation is CASSGTSGVGGELFF. This chain connects TRBV7-2 to TRBJ2-2, with TRBD2 matching 10 bases. This CDR3 comprises 15 residues. V dropped 5 bases and J dropped 7; count of bases not matched to a gene: 7. CDR1 and CDR2 from the germline V gene are SGHTA and FQGNSA.

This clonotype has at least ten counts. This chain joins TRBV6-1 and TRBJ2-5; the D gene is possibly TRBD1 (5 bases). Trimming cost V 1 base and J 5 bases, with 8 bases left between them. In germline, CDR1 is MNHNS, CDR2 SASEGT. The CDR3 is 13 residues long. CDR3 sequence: CASSEEGPETQYF. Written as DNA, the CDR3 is TGTGCCAGCAGTGAAGAGGGGCCTGAGACCCAGTACTTC.

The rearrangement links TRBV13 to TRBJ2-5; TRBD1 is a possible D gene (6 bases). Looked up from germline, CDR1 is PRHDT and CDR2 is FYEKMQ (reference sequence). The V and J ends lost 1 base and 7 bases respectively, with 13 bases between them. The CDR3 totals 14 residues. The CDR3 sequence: CASSLVTGRGTQYF. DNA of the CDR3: TGTGCCAGCAGCTTAGTCACAGGGAGAGGGACCCAGTACTTC.

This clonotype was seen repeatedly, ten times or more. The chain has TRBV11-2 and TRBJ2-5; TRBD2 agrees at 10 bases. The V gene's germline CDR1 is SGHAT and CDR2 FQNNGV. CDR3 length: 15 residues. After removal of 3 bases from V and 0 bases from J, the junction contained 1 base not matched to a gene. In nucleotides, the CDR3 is TGTGCCAGCAGCTTGACTAGCGGGTACCAAGAGACCCAGTACTTC. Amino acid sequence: CASSLTSGYQETQYF.

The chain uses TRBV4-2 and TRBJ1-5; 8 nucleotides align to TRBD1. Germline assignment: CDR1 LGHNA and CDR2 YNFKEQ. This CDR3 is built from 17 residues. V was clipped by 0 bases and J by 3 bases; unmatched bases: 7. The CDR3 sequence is CASSQEFGTGTNQPQHF. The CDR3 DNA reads TGTGCCAGCAGCCAAGAATTCGGGACAGGAACCAATCAGCCCCAGCATTTT.

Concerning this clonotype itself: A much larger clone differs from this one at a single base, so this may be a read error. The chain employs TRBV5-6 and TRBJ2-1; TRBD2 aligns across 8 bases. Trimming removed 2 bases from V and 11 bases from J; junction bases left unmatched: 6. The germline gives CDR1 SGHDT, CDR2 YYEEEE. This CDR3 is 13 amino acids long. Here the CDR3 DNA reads TGTGCCAGCAGCTTATTACTAGCGGATAAGCAGTTCTTC. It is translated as CASSLLLADKQFF.

The DNA of the CDR3 is TGTGCCATCAGTGAACAAATAACTAGCGGCCCCGGGGAGCTGTTTTTT. As protein: CAISEQITSGPGELFF. The genes are TRBV10-3 and TRBJ2-2, with TRBD2 matching 8 bases. V shed 3 bases and J 6 bases; nucleotides not matched to a gene: 9. There are 16 residues in the CDR3. The germline V gene has CDR1 ENHRY and CDR2 SYGVKD.

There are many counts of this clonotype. The chain's CDR3 is CASSLEGQVTYEQYF. The CDR3 bases are TGTGCCAGCAGCTTAGAGGGACAGGTAACCTACGAGCAGTACTTC. The chain is built from TRBV7-9 and TRBJ2-7; 8 nucleotides line up with TRBD1. This CDR3 spans 15 amino acids. Per germline, CDR1 SEHNR and CDR2 FQNEAQ (reference sequence). V lost 1 base to trimming and J lost 2 bases; unmatched junction nucleotides: 4.

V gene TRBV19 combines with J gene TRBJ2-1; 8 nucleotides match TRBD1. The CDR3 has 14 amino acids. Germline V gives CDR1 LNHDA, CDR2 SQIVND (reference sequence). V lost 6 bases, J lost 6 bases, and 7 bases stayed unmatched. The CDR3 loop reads CASRTRGLGNEQFF. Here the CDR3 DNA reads TGTGCCAGTAGAACCAGGGGGCTTGGCAATGAGCAGTTCTTC.

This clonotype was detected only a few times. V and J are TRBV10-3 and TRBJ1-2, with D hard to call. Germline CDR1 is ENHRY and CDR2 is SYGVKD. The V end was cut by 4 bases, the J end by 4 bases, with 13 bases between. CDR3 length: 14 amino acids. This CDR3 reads CAISARGQTYGYTF. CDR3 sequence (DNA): TGTGCCATCAGTGCCCGTGGGCAAACCTATGGCTACACCTTC.

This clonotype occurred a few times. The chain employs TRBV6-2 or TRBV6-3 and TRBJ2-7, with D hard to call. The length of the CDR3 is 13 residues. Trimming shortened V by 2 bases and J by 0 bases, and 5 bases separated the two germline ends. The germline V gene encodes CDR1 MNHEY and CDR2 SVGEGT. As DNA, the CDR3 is TGTGCCAGCAGTTACGGCAACTCCTACGAGCAGTACTTC. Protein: CASSYGNSYEQYF.

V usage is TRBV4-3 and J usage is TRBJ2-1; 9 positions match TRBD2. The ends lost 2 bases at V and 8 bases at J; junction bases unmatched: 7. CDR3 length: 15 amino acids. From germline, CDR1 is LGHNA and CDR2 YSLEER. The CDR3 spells CASSQSGLASHEQFF. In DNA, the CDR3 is TGCGCCAGCAGCCAATCGGGACTAGCCTCTCATGAGCAGTTCTTC.

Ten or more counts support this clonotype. CDR3 sequence: CASSLRYPGTGGAVTYNEQFF. CDR3 nucleotide sequence: TGTGCCAGCAGTCTCCGCTACCCCGGGACAGGGGGCGCGGTTACTTACAATGAGCAGTTCTTC. The chain joins TRBV12-3 or TRBV12-4 to TRBJ2-1; 12 bases match TRBD1. The CDR3 contains 21 residues. Trimming removed 5 bases from V and 4 bases from J; junction bases left unmatched: 21.

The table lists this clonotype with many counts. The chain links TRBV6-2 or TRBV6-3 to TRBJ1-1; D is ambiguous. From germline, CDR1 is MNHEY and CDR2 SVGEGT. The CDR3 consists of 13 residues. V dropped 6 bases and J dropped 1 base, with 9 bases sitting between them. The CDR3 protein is CASRTGENTEAFF. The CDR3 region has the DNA TGTGCCAGCAGGACTGGGGAGAACACTGAAGCTTTCTTT.

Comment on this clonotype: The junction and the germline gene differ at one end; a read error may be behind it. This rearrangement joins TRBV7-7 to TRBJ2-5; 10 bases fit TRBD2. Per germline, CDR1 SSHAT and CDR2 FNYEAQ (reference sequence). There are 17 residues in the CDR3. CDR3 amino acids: CASSLAGTSGAQETQYF. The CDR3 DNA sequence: TGTGCTAGCAGCTTAGCGGGTACTAGCGGGGCACAAGAGACCCAGTACTTC.

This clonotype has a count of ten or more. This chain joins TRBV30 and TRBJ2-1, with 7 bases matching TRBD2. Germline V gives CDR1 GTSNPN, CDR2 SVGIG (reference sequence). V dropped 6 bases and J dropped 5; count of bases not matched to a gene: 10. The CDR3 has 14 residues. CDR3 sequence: CACLQAGWHNEQFF. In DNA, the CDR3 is TGTGCCTGCCTACAAGCGGGATGGCACAATGAGCAGTTCTTC.

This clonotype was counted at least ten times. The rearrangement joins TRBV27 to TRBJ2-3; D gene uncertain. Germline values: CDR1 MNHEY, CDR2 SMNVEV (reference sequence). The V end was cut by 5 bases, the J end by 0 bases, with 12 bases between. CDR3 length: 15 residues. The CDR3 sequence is CASSPQTFSTDTQYF. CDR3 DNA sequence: TGTGCCAGCAGTCCACAGACATTCAGCACAGATACGCAGTATTTT.

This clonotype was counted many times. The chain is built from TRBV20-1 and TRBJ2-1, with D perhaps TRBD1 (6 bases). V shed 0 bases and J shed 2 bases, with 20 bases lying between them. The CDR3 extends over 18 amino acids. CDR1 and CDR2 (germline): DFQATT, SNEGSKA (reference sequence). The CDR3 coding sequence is TGCAGTGCTAGAGATCACTCAGGGGTCTCCAATACCTACAATGAGCAGTTCTTC. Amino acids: CSARDHSGVSNTYNEQFF.

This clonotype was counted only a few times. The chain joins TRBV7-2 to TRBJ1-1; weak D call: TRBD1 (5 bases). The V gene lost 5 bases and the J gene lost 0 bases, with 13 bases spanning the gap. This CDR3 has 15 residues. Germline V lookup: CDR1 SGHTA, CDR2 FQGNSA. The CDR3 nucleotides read TGTGCCAGCAGCCGGCGGGCACAGGTGAACACTGAAGCTTTCTTT. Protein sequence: CASSRRAQVNTEAFF.

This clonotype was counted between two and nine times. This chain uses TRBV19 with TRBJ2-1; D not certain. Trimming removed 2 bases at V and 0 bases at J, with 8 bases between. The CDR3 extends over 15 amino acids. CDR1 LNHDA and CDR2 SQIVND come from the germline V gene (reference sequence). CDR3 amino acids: CASSIKPLSYNEQFF. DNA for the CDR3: TGTGCCAGTAGTATAAAACCTCTCTCCTACAATGAGCAGTTCTTC.

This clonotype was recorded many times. CDR3 in amino acids: CASSLTGGRSPLHF. The DNA for the CDR3 is TGTGCCAGCAGCTTAACAGGGGGCCGGTCACCCCTCCACTTT. The chain couples TRBV7-8 to TRBJ1-6, with 9 nucleotides matching TRBD1. Germline CDR1 SGHVS, CDR2 FQNEAQ. The V gene end was trimmed by 2 bases and the J gene end by 10 bases; junction bases not matched to a gene: 3. The CDR3 loop spans 14 amino acids.

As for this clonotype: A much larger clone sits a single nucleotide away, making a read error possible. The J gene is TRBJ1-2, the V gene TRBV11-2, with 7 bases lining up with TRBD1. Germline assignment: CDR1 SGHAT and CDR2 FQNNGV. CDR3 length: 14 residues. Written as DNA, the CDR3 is TGTACCAGCAGCCCACAGGGGCCAAGCTATGGCTACACCTTC. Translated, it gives CTSSPQGPSYGYTF.